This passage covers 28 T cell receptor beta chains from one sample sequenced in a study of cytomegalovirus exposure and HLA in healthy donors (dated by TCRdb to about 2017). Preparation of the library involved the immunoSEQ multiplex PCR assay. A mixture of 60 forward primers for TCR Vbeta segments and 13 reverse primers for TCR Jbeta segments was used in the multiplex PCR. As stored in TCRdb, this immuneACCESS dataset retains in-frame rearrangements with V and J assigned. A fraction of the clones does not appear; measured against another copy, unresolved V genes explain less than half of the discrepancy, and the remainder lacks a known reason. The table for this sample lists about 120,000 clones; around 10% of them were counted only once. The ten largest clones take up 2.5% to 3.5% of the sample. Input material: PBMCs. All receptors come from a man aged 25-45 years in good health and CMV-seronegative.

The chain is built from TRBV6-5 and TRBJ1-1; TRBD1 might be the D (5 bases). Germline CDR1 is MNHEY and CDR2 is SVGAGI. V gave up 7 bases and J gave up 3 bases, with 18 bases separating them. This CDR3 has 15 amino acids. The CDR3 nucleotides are TGTGCCAGCATCCCGCCATCGGGGGTTGACACTGAAGCTTTCTTT. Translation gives CASIPPSGVDTEAFF.

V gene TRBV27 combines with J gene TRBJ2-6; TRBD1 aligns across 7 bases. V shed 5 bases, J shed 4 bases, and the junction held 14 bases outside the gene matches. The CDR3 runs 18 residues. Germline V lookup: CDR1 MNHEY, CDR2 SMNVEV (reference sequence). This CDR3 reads CASSPTGTAGWGANVLTF. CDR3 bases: TGTGCCAGCAGTCCAACCGGGACAGCCGGCTGGGGGGCCAACGTCCTGACTTTC.

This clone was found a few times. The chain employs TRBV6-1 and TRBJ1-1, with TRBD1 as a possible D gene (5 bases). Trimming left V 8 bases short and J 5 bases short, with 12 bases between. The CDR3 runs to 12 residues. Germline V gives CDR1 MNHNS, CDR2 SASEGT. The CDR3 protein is CASRRGMTEAFF. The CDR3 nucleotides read TGTGCCAGCCGGAGGGGAATGACTGAAGCTTTCTTT.

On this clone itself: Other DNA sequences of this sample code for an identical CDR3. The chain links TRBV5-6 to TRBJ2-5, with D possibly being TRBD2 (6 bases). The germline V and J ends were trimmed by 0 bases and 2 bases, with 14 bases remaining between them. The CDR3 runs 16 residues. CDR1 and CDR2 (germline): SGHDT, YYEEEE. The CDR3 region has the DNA TGTGCCAGCAGCTTGGTCTTTAGCGGCCTACAAGAGACCCAGTACTTC. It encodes CASSLVFSGLQETQYF.

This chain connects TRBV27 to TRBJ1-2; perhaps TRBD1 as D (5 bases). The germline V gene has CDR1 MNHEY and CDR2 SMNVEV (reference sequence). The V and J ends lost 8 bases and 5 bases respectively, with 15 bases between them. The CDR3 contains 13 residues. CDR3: CASPPRARYGYTF. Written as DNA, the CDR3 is TGTGCCAGCCCCCCCAGGGCAAGATATGGCTACACCTTC.

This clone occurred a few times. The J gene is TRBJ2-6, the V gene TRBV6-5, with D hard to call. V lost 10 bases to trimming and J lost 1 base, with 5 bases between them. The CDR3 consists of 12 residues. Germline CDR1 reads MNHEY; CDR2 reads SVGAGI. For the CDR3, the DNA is TGTGCCATCTCGTCTGGGGCCAACGTCCTGACTTTC. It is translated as CAISSGANVLTF.

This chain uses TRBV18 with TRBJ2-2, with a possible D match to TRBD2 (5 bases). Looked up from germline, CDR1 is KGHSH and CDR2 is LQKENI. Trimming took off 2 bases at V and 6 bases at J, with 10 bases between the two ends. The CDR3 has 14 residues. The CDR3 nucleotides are TGTGCCAGCTCACCAGTACACGGGGCCGGGGAGCTGTTTTTT. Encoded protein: CASSPVHGAGELFF.

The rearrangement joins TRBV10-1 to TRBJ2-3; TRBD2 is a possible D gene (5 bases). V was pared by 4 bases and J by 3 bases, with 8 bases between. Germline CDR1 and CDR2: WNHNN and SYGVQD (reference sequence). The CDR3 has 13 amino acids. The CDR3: CASSVSGTDTQYF. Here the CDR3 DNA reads TGCGCCAGCAGTGTATCGGGGACAGATACGCAGTATTTT.

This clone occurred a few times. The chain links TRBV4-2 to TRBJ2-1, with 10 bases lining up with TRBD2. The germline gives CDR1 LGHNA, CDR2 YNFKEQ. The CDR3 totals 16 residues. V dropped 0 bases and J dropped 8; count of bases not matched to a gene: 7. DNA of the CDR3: TGTGCCAGCAGCCAAGAGACTAGCGGGTCTTGGGATGAGCAGTTCTTC. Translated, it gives CASSQETSGSWDEQFF.

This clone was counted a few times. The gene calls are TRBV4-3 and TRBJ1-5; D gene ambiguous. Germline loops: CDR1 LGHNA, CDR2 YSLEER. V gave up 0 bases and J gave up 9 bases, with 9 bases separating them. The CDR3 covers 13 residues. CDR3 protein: CASSQDGQPPQHF. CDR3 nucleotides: TGCGCCAGCAGCCAAGATGGGCAGCCGCCCCAGCATTTT.

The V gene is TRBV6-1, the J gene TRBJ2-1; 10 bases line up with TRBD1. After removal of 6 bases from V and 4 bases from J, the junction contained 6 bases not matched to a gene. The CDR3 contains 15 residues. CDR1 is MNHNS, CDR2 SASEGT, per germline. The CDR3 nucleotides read TGTGCCAGCAGAGCCGGGACAGGGGTTTACAATGAGCAGTTCTTC. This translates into CASRAGTGVYNEQFF.

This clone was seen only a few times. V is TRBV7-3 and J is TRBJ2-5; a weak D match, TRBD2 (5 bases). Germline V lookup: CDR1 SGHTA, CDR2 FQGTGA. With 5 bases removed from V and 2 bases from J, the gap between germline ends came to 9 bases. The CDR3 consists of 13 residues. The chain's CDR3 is CASSKGGQETQYF. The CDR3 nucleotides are TGTGCCAGCAGCAAGGGCGGGCAAGAGACCCAGTACTTC.

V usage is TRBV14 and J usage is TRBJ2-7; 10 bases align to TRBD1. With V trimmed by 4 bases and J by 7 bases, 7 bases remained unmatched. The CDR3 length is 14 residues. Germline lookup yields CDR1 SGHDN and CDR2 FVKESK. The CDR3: CASSPGQGLREQYF. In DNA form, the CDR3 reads TGTGCCAGCAGCCCGGGACAGGGGCTCCGTGAGCAGTACTTC.

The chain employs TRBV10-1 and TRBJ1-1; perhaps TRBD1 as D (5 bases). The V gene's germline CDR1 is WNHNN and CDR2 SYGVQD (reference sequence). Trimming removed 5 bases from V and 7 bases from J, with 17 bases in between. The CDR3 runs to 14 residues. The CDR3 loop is CASSIRQSADEAFF. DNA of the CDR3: TGCGCCAGCAGTATCCGACAGTCGGCTGATGAAGCTTTCTTT.

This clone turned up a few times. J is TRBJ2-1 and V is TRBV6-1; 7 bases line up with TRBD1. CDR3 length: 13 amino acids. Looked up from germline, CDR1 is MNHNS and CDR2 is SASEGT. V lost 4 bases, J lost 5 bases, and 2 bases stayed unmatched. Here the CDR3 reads CASSGGQNNEQFF. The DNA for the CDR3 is TGTGCCAGCAGTGGGGGACAGAACAATGAGCAGTTCTTC.

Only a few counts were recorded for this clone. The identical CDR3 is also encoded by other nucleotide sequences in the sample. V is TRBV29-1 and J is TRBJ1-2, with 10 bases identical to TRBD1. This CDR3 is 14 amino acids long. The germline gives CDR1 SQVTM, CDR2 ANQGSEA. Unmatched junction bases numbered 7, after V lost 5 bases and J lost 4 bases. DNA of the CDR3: TGCAGCGTTTCCGGGACAGGGGTTCTCTATGGCTACACCTTC. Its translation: CSVSGTGVLYGYTF.

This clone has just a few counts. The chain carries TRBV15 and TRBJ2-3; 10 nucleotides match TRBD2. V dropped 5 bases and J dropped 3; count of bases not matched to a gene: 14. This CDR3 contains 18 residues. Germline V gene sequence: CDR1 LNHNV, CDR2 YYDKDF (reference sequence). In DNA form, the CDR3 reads TGTGCCACCAGCTTACAGCGGGGGGGGCCTGCAAAGACAGATACGCAGTATTTT. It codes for CATSLQRGGPAKTDTQYF.

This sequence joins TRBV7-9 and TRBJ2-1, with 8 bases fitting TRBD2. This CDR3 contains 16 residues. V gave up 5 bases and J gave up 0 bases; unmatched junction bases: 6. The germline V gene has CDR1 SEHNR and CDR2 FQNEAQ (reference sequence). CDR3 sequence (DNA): TGTGCCAGCAGCCAAGCGGGGGTGAGCTCCTACAATGAGCAGTTCTTC. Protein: CASSQAGVSSYNEQFF.

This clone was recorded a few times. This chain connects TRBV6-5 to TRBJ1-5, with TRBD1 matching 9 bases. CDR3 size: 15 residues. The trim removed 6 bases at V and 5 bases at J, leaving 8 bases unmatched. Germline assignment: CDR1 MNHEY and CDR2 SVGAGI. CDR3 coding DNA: TGTGCCAGCAGACCGGGACAGGGTGGGCATCAGCCCCAGCATTTT. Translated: CASRPGQGGHQPQHF.

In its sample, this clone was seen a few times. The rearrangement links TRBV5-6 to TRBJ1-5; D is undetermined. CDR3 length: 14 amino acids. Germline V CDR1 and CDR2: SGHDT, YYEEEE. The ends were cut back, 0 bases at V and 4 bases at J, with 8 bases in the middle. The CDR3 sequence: CASSLGPQNQPQHF. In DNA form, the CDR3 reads TGTGCCAGCAGCTTGGGGCCGCAAAATCAGCCCCAGCATTTT.

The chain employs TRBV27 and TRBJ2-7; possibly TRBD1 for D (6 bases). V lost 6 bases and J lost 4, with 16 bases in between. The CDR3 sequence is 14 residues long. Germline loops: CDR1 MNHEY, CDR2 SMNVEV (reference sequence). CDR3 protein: CASSPNQGKYEQYF. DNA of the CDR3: TGTGCCAGCAGCCCAAATCAGGGGAAGTACGAGCAGTACTTC.

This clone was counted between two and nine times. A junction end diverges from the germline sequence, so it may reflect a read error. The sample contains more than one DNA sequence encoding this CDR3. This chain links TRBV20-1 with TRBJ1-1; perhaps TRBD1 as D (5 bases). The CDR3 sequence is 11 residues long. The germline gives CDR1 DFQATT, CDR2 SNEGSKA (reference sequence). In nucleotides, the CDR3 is TGCAGTGCCGCGGCGGGGGAAGAAGCTTTCTTC. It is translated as CSAAAGEEAFF.

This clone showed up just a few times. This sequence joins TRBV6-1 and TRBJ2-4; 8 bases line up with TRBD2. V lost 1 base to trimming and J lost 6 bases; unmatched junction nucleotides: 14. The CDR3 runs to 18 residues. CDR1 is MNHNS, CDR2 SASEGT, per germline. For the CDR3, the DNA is TGTGCCAGCAGTGAAGTTTTTTCTAGCGGGCCCGGGGGAAACATTCAGTACTTC. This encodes CASSEVFSSGPGGNIQYF.

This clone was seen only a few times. The CDR3 DNA is TGCAGCGTCGTTCATAGCGGGACCCCCAGCTCCTACAATGAGCAGTTCTTC. It encodes CSVVHSGTPSSYNEQFF. V gene TRBV29-1 combines with J gene TRBJ2-1; 8 nucleotides line up with TRBD2. Looked up from germline, CDR1 is SQVTM and CDR2 is ANQGSEA. Trimming took 6 bases from V and 0 from J; bases not matched to a gene: 13. The CDR3 has 17 residues.

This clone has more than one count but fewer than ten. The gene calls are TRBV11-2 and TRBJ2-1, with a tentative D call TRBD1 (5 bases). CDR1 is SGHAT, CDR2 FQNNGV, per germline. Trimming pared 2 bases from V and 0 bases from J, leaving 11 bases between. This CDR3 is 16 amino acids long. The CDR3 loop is CASSLRGMSSYNEQFF. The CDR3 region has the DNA TGTGCCAGCAGCTTAAGGGGAATGAGCTCCTACAATGAGCAGTTCTTC.

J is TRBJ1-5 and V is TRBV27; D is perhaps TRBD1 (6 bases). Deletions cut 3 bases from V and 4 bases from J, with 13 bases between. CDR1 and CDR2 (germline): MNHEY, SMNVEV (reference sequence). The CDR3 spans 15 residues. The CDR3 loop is CASSFLSGANQPQHF. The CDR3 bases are TGTGCCAGCAGTTTTTTATCAGGGGCGAATCAGCCCCAGCATTTT.

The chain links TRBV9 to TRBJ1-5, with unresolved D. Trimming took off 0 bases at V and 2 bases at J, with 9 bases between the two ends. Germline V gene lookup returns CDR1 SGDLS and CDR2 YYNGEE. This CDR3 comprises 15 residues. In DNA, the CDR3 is TGTGCCAGCAGCGTAGGAGTGATCGGCAATCAGCCCCAGCATTTT. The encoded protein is CASSVGVIGNQPQHF.

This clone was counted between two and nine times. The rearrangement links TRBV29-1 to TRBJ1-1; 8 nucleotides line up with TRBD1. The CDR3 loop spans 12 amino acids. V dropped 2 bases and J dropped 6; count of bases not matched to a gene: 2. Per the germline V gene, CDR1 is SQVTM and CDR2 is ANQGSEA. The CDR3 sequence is CSVERQGPEAFF. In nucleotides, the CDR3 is TGCAGCGTTGAAAGACAGGGGCCTGAAGCTTTCTTT.